This passage covers 26 T cell receptor beta chains from one sample sequenced in a study of cytotoxic CD8 clonotypes in ibrutinib-treated CLL. Clones were sequenced by immunoSEQ multiplex PCR, and TCRdb holds only the in-frame ones, with some missing. The sample includes about 140,000 clones, more than 75% of them seen just once. The sequencing here drew on PBMCs, taken after 36 months of ibrutinib treatment. Every receptor here comes from a human donor with chronic lymphocytic leukemia.

V gene TRBV5-1 combines with J gene TRBJ2-5; D call uncertain. Trimming left V 3 bases short and J 3 bases short, with 9 bases between. The germline CDR1 and CDR2 sequences are SGHRS and YFSETQ. The CDR3 consists of 13 residues. As DNA, the CDR3 is TGCGCCAGCAGCTCCTGGGATAAAGAGACCCAGTACTTC. It translates to CASSSWDKETQYF. The full variable domain, its missing parts supplied by reference TRBV5-1 and TRBJ2-5, is KAGVTQTPRYLIKTRGQQVTLSCSPISGHRSVSWYQQTPGQGLQFLFEYFSETQRNKGNFPGRFSGRQFSNSRSEMNVSTLELGDSALYLCASSSWDKETQYFGPGTRLLVL.

J is TRBJ2-1 and V is TRBV7-3, with 15 bases fitting TRBD2. V shed 5 bases, J shed 15 bases, and the junction held 8 bases outside the gene matches. CDR3 length: 14 residues. Per germline, CDR1 SGHTA and CDR2 FQGTGA. CDR3 in DNA: TGTGCCAGCAGCCCTGGACTAGCGGGAGGGCATCTGTTCTTC. Translating gives CASSPGLAGGHLFF.

This clone was seen only once. The V gene is TRBV18, the J gene TRBJ1-5; perhaps TRBD1 as D (6 bases). This CDR3 spans 16 amino acids. Deletions cut 3 bases from V and 3 bases from J, with 15 bases between. Germline CDR1 reads KGHSH; CDR2 reads LQKENI. The CDR3 region has the DNA TGTGCCAGCTCACCGACCCACAGGGTAATCAATCAGCCCCAGCATTTT. It yields the protein CASSPTHRVINQPQHF.

V and J are TRBV2 and TRBJ1-1, with D unresolved. The ends were cut back, 4 bases at V and 2 bases at J, with 11 bases in the middle. Germline CDR1 and CDR2: SNHLY and FYNNEI. The CDR3 consists of 14 residues. The CDR3 spells CASSVGITNTEAFF. The DNA of the CDR3 is TGTGCCAGCAGTGTGGGGATTACAAACACTGAAGCTTTCTTT.

The V call is TRBV28, the J call TRBJ1-5; D gene ambiguous. Trimming took off 4 bases at V and 7 bases at J, with 14 bases between the two ends. CDR1 is MDHEN, CDR2 SYDVKM, per germline. This CDR3 contains 14 residues. Here the CDR3 DNA reads TGTGCCAGCAGTTCCCCCCGGGGAAACCAGCCCCAGCATTTT. It is translated as CASSSPRGNQPQHF.

In its sample, this clone was seen once. DNA of the CDR3: TGCGCCAGCAGCTTGGCCGGCGGGACCACAGATACGCAGTATTTT. Its protein product is CASSLAGGTTDTQYF. The chain links TRBV5-1 to TRBJ2-3; possible D gene TRBD2, 6 bases. From germline, CDR1 is SGHRS and CDR2 YFSETQ. CDR3 size: 15 residues. V lost 0 bases and J 2 bases, leaving 10 bases between the germline ends. Drawing the rest from reference TRBV5-1 and TRBJ2-3, the complete variable domain is KAGVTQTPRYLIKTRGQQVTLSCSPISGHRSVSWYQQTPGQGLQFLFEYFSETQRNKGNFPGRFSGRQFSNSRSEMNVSTLELGDSALYLCASSLAGGTTDTQYFGPGTRLTVL.

With respect to this clone: Other nucleotide sequences from this sample produce the same CDR3. This chain links TRBV7-3 with TRBJ2-3; D gene ambiguous. This CDR3 spans 12 amino acids. Trimming left V 4 bases short and J 0 bases short, with 2 bases between. CDR1 is SGHTA, CDR2 FQGTGA, per germline. The CDR3 DNA sequence: TGTGCCAGCAGCTCCAGCACAGATACGCAGTATTTT. This encodes CASSSSTDTQYF.

The V and J genes are TRBV28 and TRBJ1-5; the D gene is possibly TRBD1 (5 bases). The CDR3 extends over 16 amino acids. Trimming cost V 3 bases and J 1 base, with 13 bases left between them. Germline V gives CDR1 MDHEN, CDR2 SYDVKM. The CDR3, as DNA: TGTGCCAGCAGTTTCGGTCGGGGGAGCAGCAATCAGCCCCAGCATTTT. This gives the protein CASSFGRGSSNQPQHF.

The chain recombines TRBV6-5 with TRBJ1-1; D gene uncertain. This CDR3 is built from 13 residues. Trimming removed 2 bases from V and 4 bases from J, with 8 bases in between. Germline V CDR1 and CDR2: MNHEY, SVGAGI. The CDR3 region is CASSYQGFTEAFF. The CDR3 bases are TGTGCCAGCAGTTACCAAGGGTTCACTGAAGCTTTCTTT.

The chain links TRBV7-2 to TRBJ1-5, with D possibly TRBD1 on 6 matching bases. The CDR3 runs to 14 residues. V lost 3 bases to trimming and J lost 7 bases, with 13 bases between them. CDR1 and CDR2 from the germline V gene are SGHTA and FQGNSA. CDR3 nucleotide sequence: TGTGCCAGCAGCTTTATGGGGGGCGAACAGCCCCAGCATTTT. Amino acids: CASSFMGGEQPQHF.

V is TRBV27 and J is TRBJ1-3; 8 bases fit TRBD1. The CDR3 sequence is 18 residues long. V shed 2 bases, J shed 2 bases, and the junction held 11 bases outside the gene matches. CDR1 and CDR2 (germline): MNHEY, SMNVEV (reference sequence). The CDR3: CASSLPPGQGAAGNTIYF. The CDR3 nucleotides read TGTGCCAGCAGTTTACCCCCGGGCCAGGGGGCGGCTGGAAACACCATATATTTT.

The chain links TRBV6-5 to TRBJ2-2, with no clear D. The CDR3 is made up of 14 amino acids. V gave up 8 bases and J gave up 6 bases, with 16 bases separating them. Germline V gives CDR1 MNHEY, CDR2 SVGAGI. In DNA form, the CDR3 reads TGTGCCAGCGCCTACCTCCACGAAGCCGGGGAGCTGTTTTTT. Its protein is CASAYLHEAGELFF.

V usage is TRBV4-1 and J usage is TRBJ2-2; no definite D call. The CDR3 has 14 amino acids. The ends were cut back, 5 bases at V and 4 bases at J, with 11 bases in the middle. CDR1 and CDR2 (germline): MGHRA, YSYEKL. This chain's CDR3 is CASSSLPLTGELFF. The CDR3 nucleotides read TGCGCCAGCAGCTCCTTACCCCTCACCGGGGAGCTGTTTTTT.

This clone appeared once. This sequence joins TRBV27 and TRBJ1-2; no definite D call. CDR1 and CDR2 from the germline V gene are MNHEY and SMNVEV (reference sequence). V was pared by 3 bases and J by 4 bases, with 15 bases between. The CDR3 consists of 15 residues. DNA for the CDR3: TGTGCCAGCAGTTTTACTGGCAGGTTACTCTATGGCTACACCTTC. This translates into CASSFTGRLLYGYTF.

This chain links TRBV4-2 with TRBJ2-2, with TRBD2 matching 8 bases. The CDR3 extends over 15 amino acids. V lost 6 bases to trimming and J lost 5 bases; unmatched junction nucleotides: 8. Germline CDR1 and CDR2: LGHNA and YNFKEQ. CDR3 nucleotide sequence: TGTGCCAGCAGGACGGGGACTAGTGATACCGGGGAGCTGTTTTTT. Residues: CASRTGTSDTGELFF.

The chain has TRBV10-2 and TRBJ1-1; the D is unclear. The CDR3 sequence is 13 residues long. CDR1 and CDR2 from the germline V gene are WSHSY and SAAADI. The V end was cut by 3 bases, the J end by 3 bases, with 8 bases between. The CDR3 DNA reads as TGCGCCAGCAGTGACAGGCTGGACACTGAAGCTTTCTTT. As protein: CASSDRLDTEAFF.

The chain has TRBV13 and TRBJ2-5; no clear D. CDR1 PRHDT and CDR2 FYEKMQ come from the germline V gene (reference sequence). The CDR3 sequence is 15 residues long. V lost 7 bases and J 4 bases, leaving 19 bases between the germline ends. Here the CDR3 reads CASTNGQLFGETQYF. The DNA for the CDR3 is TGTGCCAGCACGAACGGGCAATTGTTCGGAGAGACCCAGTACTTC.

This chain joins TRBV5-6 and TRBJ2-5; TRBD1 aligns across 7 bases. This CDR3 is 15 amino acids long. V trimming: 0 bases; J trimming: 2 bases; junction bases outside the gene matches: 4. The V gene's germline CDR1 is SGHDT and CDR2 YYEEEE. The CDR3, as DNA: TGTGCCAGCAGCTTGGAGACAGGGTGGCAAGAGACCCAGTACTTC. This codes for CASSLETGWQETQYF.

The chain combines TRBV12-5 with TRBJ2-6, with unresolved D. The V end was cut by 4 bases, the J end by 4 bases, with 5 bases between. Germline V gives CDR1 LGHNT, CDR2 FRNRAP. This CDR3 has 13 amino acids. As DNA, the CDR3 is TGTGCTAGTGGTTGGTCGGGGGCCAACGTCCTGACTTTC. This translates into CASGWSGANVLTF.

Worth noting for this clone: It may be a read error: a sequence one base away is much more abundant. Other DNA variants within this sample encode the same CDR3. The chain couples TRBV5-1 to TRBJ1-3, with 9 nucleotides matching TRBD1. Looked up from germline, CDR1 is SGHRS and CDR2 is YFSETQ. This CDR3 region has 14 residues. V lost 4 bases, J lost 4 bases, and 3 bases stayed unmatched. Here the CDR3 reads CASSLGQGGNTIYF. DNA for the CDR3: TGCGCCAGCAGCCTGGGACAGGGAGGAAACACCATATATTTT.

This rearrangement joins TRBV4-1 to TRBJ2-1; the D gene is possibly TRBD2 (6 bases). The CDR3 totals 17 residues. Germline CDR1 MGHRA, CDR2 YSYEKL. Trimming took 4 bases from V and 7 from J, leaving 23 bases between them. The CDR3 DNA reads TGCGCCAGCAGCCCCGCCACCTTGCGCGGGATAGGAAATGAGCAGTTCTTC. Protein: CASSPATLRGIGNEQFF.

V is TRBV2 and J is TRBJ1-5; 7 nucleotides align to TRBD1. Germline V gene sequence: CDR1 SNHLY, CDR2 FYNNEI. CDR3 length: 15 amino acids. The V gene end was trimmed by 1 base and the J gene end by 1 base; junction bases not matched to a gene: 1. CDR3 protein: CASSEEGASNQPQHF. The CDR3, as DNA: TGTGCCAGCAGTGAAGAGGGGGCCAGCAATCAGCCCCAGCATTTT.

The chain combines TRBV5-4 with TRBJ2-7; 7 bases map to TRBD2. This CDR3 has 16 residues. Germline CDR1 is SGHNT and CDR2 is YYREEE (reference sequence). J was trimmed by 0 bases and V by 2 bases; bases with no gene match: 8. The DNA of the CDR3 is TGTGCCAGCAGCTTTTCTAGCGGATACAGCTCCTACGAGCAGTACTTC. This translates into CASSFSSGYSSYEQYF.

The J gene is TRBJ1-2, the V gene TRBV6-1; D ambiguous. CDR1 is MNHNS and CDR2 is SASEGT in the germline V gene. This CDR3 spans 13 amino acids. Trimming took off 5 bases at V and 7 bases at J, with 14 bases between the two ends. Here the CDR3 reads CASSLGFPLGYTF. CDR3 bases: TGTGCCAGCAGTTTGGGCTTCCCTCTTGGCTACACCTTC.

In this sample, this clone turned up once. The chain combines TRBV5-6 with TRBJ2-7, with D possibly TRBD2 on 6 matching bases. CDR1 is SGHDT and CDR2 is YYEEEE in the germline V gene. V was cut by 2 bases and J by 3 bases, with 12 bases left in between. The CDR3 has 14 residues. Written as DNA, the CDR3 is TGTGCCAGCAGCTTTGGGACTTTTAACTACGAGCAGTACTTC. This gives the protein CASSFGTFNYEQYF. Combining the CDR3 with reference TRBV5-6 and TRBJ2-7 gives the whole variable domain DAGVTQSPTHLIKTRGQQVTLRCSPKSGHDTVSWYQQALGQGPQFIFQYYEEEERQRGNFPDRFSGHQFPNYSSELNVNALLLGDSALYLCASSFGTFNYEQYFGPGTRLTVT.

The chain combines TRBV28 with TRBJ2-1; D gene unclear. The V and J ends lost 3 bases and 8 bases respectively, with 14 bases between them. From germline, CDR1 is MDHEN and CDR2 SYDVKM. The CDR3 totals 14 residues. The CDR3 DNA is TGTGCCAGCAGTTTGTGGCAAACTATCCATGAGCAGTTCTTC. Translated: CASSLWQTIHEQFF.